A single T cell receptor (beta chain) is shown here with its context. Trimming removed 1 base at V and 10 bases at J, with 11 bases between. The CDR3 spans 13 residues. Germline V gene data show CDR1 as LGHNA and CDR2 as YNFKEQ. The data stem from a study of CD8 T cells in Susac syndrome. Random hexamers were used to reverse transcribe an amount of about 0.45 to 1 ug RNA. The amplification used immunoSEQ multiplex PCR on TCR beta CDR3; it spanned 54 Vbeta and 13 Jbeta. One entry per CDR3 protein, called by TCRdb with MiXCR from the immunoSEQ multiplex PCR reads. The sample consists of around 150,000 distinct CDR3 sequences, under 97% of them appearing once. The sequenced target, TCR beta, came from blood CD8+ and CD4+ T cells. Definite or probable Susac syndrome was diagnosed using recently defined diagnostic criteria. Isolation of CD8+ and CD4+ T cells was performed negatively, whereas enrichment of TEMRA cells was done by FACS.

This chain joins TRBV4-2 and TRBJ2-1, with D maybe TRBD2 (5 bases). Sequenced sample: CD4+ T cells from PBMCs. The origin of this receptor is a human donor with Susac syndrome. In nucleotides, the CDR3 is TGTGCCAGCAGCCAAGTTAGGGAGTCAGAGCAGTTCTTC. This translates into CASSQVRESEQFF.